This record concerns one T cell receptor beta chain sequence. Its antigen is unknown. This CDR3 region has 13 residues. From germline, CDR1 is SGHTA and CDR2 FQGNSA. Trimming left V 9 bases short and J 4 bases short, with 15 bases between. Data came from immunoSEQ multiplex PCR; TCRdb stores just in-frame clones and leaves some out. Counted here are about 14,000 clones, under 85% occurring once; the ten biggest clones make up 10%. This entry is derived from a study of chemoradiotherapy in HPV16-positive cancers. Whole-study results and caveats: For HPV16-positive patients, expanding HPV-responsive T cells associated with longer recurrence-free survival. The functional HPV-specific definition rests on just a couple of HPV16-positive patients.

The chain employs TRBV7-2 and TRBJ1-2; perhaps TRBD1 as D (6 bases). This clonotype was sampled from a human donor with HPV-associated anogenital cancer. This specimen was collected from a patient who underwent chemoradiotherapy. DNA of the CDR3: TGTGCCAGTAGAGGACAGTCCCCCTATGGCTACACCTTC. Protein product: CASRGQSPYGYTF.